This TCR beta chain was found in a study of blood T cells in healthy people across ages. Looking at the study overall: Capture by template switching was about one barcoded beta molecule per two T cells.

In this sample, this clonotype turned up many times. What it binds is unknown. A second PCR, run for about 7 to 12 cycles, used a sample-barcoded 5' primer plus a J-beta primer mix. Per-sample output comprised a minimum of 2.5 million paired-end reads containing CDR3. TCRdb analysed the 5' RACE reads with MiXCR anew, one entry per CDR3 protein. The table has some 550,000 distinct CDR3 sequences, less than 60% seen once. Notes on the study in general: Unsorted PBMC material precluded a definitive naive versus antigen-experienced comparison.

Germline V lookup: CDR1 MNHNY, CDR2 SVGAGI (reference sequence). With 6 bases removed from V and 4 bases from J, the gap between germline ends came to 16 bases. This CDR3 is built from 14 residues. Input material: blood. This sequence was found in a man older than 75 in good health. The chain is built from TRBV6-6 and TRBJ2-7; D may be TRBD1 (6 bases). CDR3 sequence: CASRTGQIGYEQYF. DNA for the CDR3: TGTGCCAGCAGAACCGGACAGATCGGGTACGAGCAGTACTTC.